This T cell receptor beta chain was recovered during a study of graft-versus-host responses after intestinal transplantation. Across the study: Recipients had multivisceral, liver-intestinal, or isolated intestinal transplants. Uniformly, recipients were administered anti-thymocyte globulin induction with subsequent tacrolimus and steroids for approximately three years. General observations from the study: Early post-transplant HvG declines tracked with peak circulating GvH clone levels.

A remark on this clone: Its specificity is unknown.

The CDR3 extends over 17 amino acids. The V and J ends lost 1 base and 4 bases, in that order; junction bases with no gene match: 8. Germline V lookup: CDR1 SEHNR, CDR2 FQNEAQ (reference sequence). This table comes from immunoSEQ multiplex PCR, and its TCRdb copy is limited to in-frame clones, with some not included. Among tens of thousands of clones listed, roughly 94% were seen once. Specimen: unstimulated CD4+ T cells sorted from spleen or lymph node cells, collected before transplant. The TCR originated in a human donor who was the organ donor for an intestinal transplant. The rearrangement links TRBV7-9 to TRBJ1-5; TRBD1 matches 9 bases. This CDR3 is CASSLGPGQGGNQPQHF. The CDR3 nucleotides are TGTGCCAGCAGCTTAGGTCCGGGACAGGGTGGGAATCAGCCCCAGCATTTT.